Listed below are T cell receptor beta chains from one sample, sequenced in a study of cytomegalovirus exposure and HLA in healthy donors. Profiling relied on immunoSEQ multiplex PCR, and the TCRdb table lists in-frame clones only, not all of them. The table has 100,000 to 150,000 clones, nearly 90% seen once; the top ten hold around 1.1%. Material: PBMCs. These receptor sequences come from a woman aged 18-35 years in good health and CMV-seronegative. The CDR3 runs from the conserved cysteine through the conserved F or W. The D gene is left open where the match is weak.

j_gene | d_gene | v_gene | CDR3aa
TRBJ2-7 | TRBD1 | TRBV27 | CASSSTGGYEQYF
TRBJ2-5 | . | TRBV28 | CASSLLTRAETQYF
TRBJ2-7 | TRBD2 | TRBV27 | CASSAGLDGREQYF
TRBJ1-2 | . | TRBV28 | CASSFQALDYGYTF
TRBJ2-7 | TRBD1 | TRBV7-9 | CASSSPGQGVPQYF
TRBJ2-3 | . | TRBV7-9 | CASEGMDTQYF
TRBJ1-2 | TRBD1 | TRBV30 | CAWMSRQGGPYSGGYTF
TRBJ2-1 | . | TRBV7-8 | CASSLNVNEQFF
TRBJ2-2 | TRBD1 | TRBV18 | CASSRGQGATGELFF
TRBJ2-1 | TRBD2 | TRBV6-6 | CASSSPGGYNEQFF
TRBJ2-5 | TRBD1 | TRBV30 | CAWSVDRVIQETQYF
TRBJ1-5 | . | TRBV7-2 | CASSLGGPGQPQHF
TRBJ2-3 | . | TRBV27 | CASSLQTATDTQYF
TRBJ1-5 | . | TRBV19 | CASSRDILNQPQHF
TRBJ2-5 | TRBD2 | TRBV29-1 | CSVRGRARETQYF
TRBJ2-1 | TRBD2 | TRBV5-4 | CASSLAAGGPPGEQFF
TRBJ2-3 | . | TRBV7-9 | CASSLSSADTQYF
TRBJ2-5 | . | TRBV6-1 | CASSPGGSQETQYF
TRBJ2-3 | TRBD1 | TRBV29-1 | CSANGQEGTDTQYF
TRBJ2-1 | . | TRBV13 | CASSRERHNEQFF
TRBJ1-2 | . | TRBV28 | CASSFQDYGYTF
TRBJ1-1 | . | TRBV11-2 | CASSFRNTEAFF
TRBJ2-7 | TRBD1 | TRBV4-2 | CASSPSPRGHGEQYF
TRBJ1-1 | . | TRBV6-5 | CASSWSRPEMNTEAFF
TRBJ2-5 | TRBD2 | TRBV10-3 | CAISRQAGGQETQYF
TRBJ1-2 | . | TRBV10-3 | CAIKGADYGYTF
TRBJ1-2 | TRBD1 | TRBV5-8 | CASSSTTGGNGYTF
TRBJ1-2 | . | TRBV11-2 | CASSPQPGDYGYTF
TRBJ2-7 | . | TRBV28 | CASKKREIYEQYF
TRBJ1-2 | . | TRBV5-4 | CASSLDGDRGYTF
TRBJ1-2 | . | TRBV18 | CASSPPQDSIHYGYTF
TRBJ2-2 | . | TRBV13 | CASSPQGGITGELFF